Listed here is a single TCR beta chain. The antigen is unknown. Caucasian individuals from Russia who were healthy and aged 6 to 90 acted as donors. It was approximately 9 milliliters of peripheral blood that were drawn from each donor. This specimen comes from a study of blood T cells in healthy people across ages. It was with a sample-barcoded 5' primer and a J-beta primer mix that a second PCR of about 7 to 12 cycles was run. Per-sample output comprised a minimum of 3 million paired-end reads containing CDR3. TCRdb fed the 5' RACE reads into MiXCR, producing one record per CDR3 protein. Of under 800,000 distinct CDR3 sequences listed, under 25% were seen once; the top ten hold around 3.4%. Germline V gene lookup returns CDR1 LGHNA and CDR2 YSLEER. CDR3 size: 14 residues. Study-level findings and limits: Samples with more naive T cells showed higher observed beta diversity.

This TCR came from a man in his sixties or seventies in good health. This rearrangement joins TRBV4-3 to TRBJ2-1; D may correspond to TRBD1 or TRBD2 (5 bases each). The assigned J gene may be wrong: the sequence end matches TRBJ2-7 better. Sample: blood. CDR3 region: CASSQGVRGYEQYF. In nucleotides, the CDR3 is TGCGCCAGCAGCCAAGGTGTGAGGGGCTACGAGCAGTACTTC.